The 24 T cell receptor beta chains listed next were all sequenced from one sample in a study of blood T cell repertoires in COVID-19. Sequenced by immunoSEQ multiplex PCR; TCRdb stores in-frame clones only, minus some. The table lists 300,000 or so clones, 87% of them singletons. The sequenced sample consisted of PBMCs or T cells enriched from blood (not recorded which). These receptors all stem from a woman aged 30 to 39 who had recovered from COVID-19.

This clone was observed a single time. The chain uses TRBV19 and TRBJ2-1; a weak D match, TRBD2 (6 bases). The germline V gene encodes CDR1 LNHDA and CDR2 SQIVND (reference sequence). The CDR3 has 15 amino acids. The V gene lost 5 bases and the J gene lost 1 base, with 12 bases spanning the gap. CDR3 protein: CASSGRGWSYNEQFF. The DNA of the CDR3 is TGTGCCAGTAGTGGCCGGGGGTGGTCCTACAATGAGCAGTTCTTC.

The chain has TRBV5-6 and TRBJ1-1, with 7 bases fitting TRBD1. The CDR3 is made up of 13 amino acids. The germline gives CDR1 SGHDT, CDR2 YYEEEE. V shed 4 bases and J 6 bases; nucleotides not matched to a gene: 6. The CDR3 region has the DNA TGTGCCAGCAGCCCCGTCAGGGGGGCTGAAGCTTTCTTT. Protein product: CASSPVRGAEAFF.

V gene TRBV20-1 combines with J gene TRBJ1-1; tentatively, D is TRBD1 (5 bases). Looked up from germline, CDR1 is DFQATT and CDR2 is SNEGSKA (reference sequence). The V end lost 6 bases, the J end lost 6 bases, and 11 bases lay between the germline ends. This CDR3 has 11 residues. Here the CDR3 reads CSASPRAEAFF. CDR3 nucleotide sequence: TGCAGTGCCAGCCCCAGGGCTGAAGCTTTCTTT.

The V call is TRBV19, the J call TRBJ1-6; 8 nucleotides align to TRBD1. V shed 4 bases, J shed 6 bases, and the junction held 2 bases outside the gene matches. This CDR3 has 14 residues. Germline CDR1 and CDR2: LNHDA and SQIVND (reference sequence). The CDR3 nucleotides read TGTGCCAGTAGTACTGGACAGGGTAATTCACCCCTCCACTTT. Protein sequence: CASSTGQGNSPLHF.

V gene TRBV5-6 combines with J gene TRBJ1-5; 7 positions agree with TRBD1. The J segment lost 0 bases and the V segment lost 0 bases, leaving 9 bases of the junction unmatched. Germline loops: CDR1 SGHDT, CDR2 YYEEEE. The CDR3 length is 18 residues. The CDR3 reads CASSLAGGWSISNQPQHF. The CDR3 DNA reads TGTGCCAGCAGCTTGGCAGGGGGATGGAGTATTAGCAATCAGCCCCAGCATTTT.

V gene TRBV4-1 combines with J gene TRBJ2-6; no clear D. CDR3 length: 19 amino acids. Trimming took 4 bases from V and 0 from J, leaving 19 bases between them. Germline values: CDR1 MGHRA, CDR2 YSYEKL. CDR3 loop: CASSPLISLGRSGANVLTF. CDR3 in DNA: TGCGCCAGCAGCCCCTTGATTAGTCTAGGCCGCTCTGGGGCCAACGTCCTGACTTTC.

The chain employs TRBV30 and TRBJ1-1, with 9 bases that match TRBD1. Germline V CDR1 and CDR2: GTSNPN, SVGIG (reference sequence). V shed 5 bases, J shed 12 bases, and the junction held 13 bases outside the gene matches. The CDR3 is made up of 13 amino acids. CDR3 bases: TGTGCCTGGGCCTCACAGGGGGCCGGTCCTACTTTCTTT. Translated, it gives CAWASQGAGPTFF.

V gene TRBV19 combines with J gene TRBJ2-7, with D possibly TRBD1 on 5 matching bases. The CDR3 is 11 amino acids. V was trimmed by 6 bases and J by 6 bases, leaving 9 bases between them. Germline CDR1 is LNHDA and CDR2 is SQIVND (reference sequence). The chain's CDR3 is CASRGPFEQYF. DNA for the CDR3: TGTGCCAGTAGGGGGCCATTCGAGCAGTACTTC.

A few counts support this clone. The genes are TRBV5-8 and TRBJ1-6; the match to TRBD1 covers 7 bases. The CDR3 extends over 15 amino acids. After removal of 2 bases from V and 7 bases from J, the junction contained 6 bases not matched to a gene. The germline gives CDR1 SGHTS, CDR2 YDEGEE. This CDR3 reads CASSFQGDLNSPLHF. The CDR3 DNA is TGTGCCAGCAGCTTTCAGGGGGACCTAAATTCACCCCTCCACTTT.

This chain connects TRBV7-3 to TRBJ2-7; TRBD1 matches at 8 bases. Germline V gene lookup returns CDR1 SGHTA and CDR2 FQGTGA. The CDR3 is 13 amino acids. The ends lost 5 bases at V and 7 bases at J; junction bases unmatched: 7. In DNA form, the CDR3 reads TGTGCCAGCAGCAAGGACAGGGACGGGGAGCAGTACTTC. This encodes CASSKDRDGEQYF.

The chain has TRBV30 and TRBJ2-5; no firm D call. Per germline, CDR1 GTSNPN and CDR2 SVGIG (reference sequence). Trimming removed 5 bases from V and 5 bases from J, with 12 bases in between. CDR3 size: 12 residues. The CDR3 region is CAWDPGRETQYF. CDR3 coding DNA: TGTGCCTGGGACCCGGGTCGGGAGACCCAGTACTTC.

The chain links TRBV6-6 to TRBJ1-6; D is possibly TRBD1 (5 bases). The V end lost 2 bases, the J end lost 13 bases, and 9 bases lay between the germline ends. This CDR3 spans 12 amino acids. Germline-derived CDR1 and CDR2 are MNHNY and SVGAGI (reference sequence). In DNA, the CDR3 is TGTGCCAGCAGTTACCTTAGGGGCCCCCTCCACTTT. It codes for CASSYLRGPLHF.

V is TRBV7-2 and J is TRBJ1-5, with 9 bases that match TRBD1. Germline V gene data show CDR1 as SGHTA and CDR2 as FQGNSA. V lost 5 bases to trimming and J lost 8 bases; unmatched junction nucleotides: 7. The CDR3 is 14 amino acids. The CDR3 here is CASSEQGAGEPQHF. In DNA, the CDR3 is TGTGCCAGCAGCGAACAGGGGGCTGGTGAGCCCCAGCATTTT. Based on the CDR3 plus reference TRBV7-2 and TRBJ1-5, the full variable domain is GAGVSQSPSNKVTEKGKDVELRCDPISGHTALYWYRQSLGQGLEFLIYFQGNSAPDKSGLPSDRFSAERTGGSVSTLTIQRTQQEDSAVYLCASSEQGAGEPQHFGDGTRLSIL.

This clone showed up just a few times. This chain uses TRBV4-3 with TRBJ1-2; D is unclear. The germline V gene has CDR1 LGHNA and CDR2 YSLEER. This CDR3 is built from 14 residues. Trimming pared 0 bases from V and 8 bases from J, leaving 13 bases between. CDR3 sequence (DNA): TGCGCCAGCAGCCAAGAGGGAGCCGCAGGAGGCTACACCTTC. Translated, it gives CASSQEGAAGGYTF.

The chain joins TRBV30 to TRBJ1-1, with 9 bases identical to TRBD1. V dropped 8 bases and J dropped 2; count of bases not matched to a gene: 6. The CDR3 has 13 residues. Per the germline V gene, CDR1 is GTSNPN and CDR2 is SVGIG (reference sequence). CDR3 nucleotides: TGTGCCCAGCGGGGACAGGGAAACACTGAAGCTTTCTTT. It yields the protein CAQRGQGNTEAFF.

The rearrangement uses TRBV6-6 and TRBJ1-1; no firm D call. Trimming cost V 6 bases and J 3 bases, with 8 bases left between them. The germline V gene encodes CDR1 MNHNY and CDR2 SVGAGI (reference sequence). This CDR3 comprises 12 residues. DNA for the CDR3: TGTGCCAGCAGCGTCGCGGACACTGAAGCTTTCTTT. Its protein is CASSVADTEAFF.

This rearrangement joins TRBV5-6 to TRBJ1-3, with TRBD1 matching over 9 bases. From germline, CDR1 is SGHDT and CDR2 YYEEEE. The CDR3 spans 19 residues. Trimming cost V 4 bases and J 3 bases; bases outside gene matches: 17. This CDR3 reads CASSPDRGPPPPGGNTIYF. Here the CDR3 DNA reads TGTGCCAGCAGCCCGGACAGGGGACCTCCACCCCCCGGTGGAAACACCATATATTTT.

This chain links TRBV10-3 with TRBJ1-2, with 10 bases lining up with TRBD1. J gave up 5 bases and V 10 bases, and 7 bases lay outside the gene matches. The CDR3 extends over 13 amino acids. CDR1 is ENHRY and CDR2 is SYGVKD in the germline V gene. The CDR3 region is CATKGTGVYGYTF. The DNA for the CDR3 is TGTGCCACTAAAGGGACAGGGGTATATGGCTACACCTTC.

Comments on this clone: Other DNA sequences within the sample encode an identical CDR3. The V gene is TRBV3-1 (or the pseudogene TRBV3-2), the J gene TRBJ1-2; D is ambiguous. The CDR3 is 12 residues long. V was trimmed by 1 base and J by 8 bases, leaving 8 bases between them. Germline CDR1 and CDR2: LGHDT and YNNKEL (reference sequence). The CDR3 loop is CASSQGGYGYTF. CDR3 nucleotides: TGTGCCAGCAGCCAAGGAGGGTACGGCTACACCTTC.

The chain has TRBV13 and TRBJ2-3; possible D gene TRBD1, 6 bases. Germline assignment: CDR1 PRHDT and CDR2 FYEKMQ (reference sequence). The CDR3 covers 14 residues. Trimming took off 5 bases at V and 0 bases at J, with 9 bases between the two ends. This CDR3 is CASSPDRSTDTQYF. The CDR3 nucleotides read TGTGCCAGCAGCCCGGACAGAAGCACAGATACGCAGTATTTT. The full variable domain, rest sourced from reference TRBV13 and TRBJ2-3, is AAGVIQSPRHLIKEKRETATLKCYPIPRHDTVYWYQQGPGQDPQFLISFYEKMQSDKGSIPDRFSAQQFSDYHSELNMSSLELGDSALYFCASSPDRSTDTQYFGPGTRLTVL.

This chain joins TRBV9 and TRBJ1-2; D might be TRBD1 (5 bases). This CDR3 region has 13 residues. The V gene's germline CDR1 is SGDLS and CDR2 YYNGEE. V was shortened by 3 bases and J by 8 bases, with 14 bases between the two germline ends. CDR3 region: CASSDRSQGGYTF. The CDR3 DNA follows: TGTGCCAGCAGCGACAGGTCCCAAGGGGGCTACACCTTC.

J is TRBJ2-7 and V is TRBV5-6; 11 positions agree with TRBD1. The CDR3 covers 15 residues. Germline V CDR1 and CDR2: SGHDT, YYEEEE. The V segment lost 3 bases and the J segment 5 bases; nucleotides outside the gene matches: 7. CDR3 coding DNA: TGTGCCAGCAGCTCGGACCGGGACAGGGGGAACGAGCAGTACTTC. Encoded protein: CASSSDRDRGNEQYF.

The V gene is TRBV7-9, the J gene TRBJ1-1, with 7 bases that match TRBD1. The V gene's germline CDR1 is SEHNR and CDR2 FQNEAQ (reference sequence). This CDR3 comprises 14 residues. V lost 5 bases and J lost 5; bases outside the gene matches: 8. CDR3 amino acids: CASSPLTGTTEAFF. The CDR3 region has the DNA TGTGCCAGCAGCCCCCTGACAGGGACGACTGAAGCTTTCTTT.

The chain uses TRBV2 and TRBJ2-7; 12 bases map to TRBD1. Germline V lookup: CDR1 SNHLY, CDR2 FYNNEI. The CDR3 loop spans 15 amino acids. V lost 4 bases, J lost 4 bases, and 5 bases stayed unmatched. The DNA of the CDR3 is TGTGCCAGCAGTGCAGGGACAGGGGGCCTTTACGAGCAGTACTTC. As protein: CASSAGTGGLYEQYF.